This TCR beta chain was recovered during a study of vaccination and CD4 T cells after COVID-19. The V and J ends lost 8 bases and 7 bases, in that order; junction bases with no gene match: 11. The CDR3 has 14 residues. Per germline, CDR1 SGHVS and CDR2 FQNEAQ. Treatment in this sample: approximately 9-day PBMC culture with coronavirus spike peptide pools or control peptides (ViraFEST assay). Comments on this clonotype: Its specificity is unknown.

Sequenced with the Oncomine TCR Beta short-read assay was DNA taken from cultured CD4+ T cells. TCRdb reanalysed the PCR reads using MiXCR and keeps one entry per CDR3 protein. The sample includes 26,000 or so distinct CDR3 sequences, more than 35% of them seen just once. Input material: CD4+ T cells from blood, cultured in vitro. The receptor was isolated from a human donor who had recovered from COVID-19. The gene calls are TRBV7-8 and TRBJ1-2; 9 nucleotides match TRBD1. The CDR3 region is CASGSRTGDRGYTF. In nucleotides, the CDR3 is TGTGCCAGCGGCTCAAGGACAGGGGACCGTGGCTACACCTTC.